This T cell receptor (beta chain) is drawn from a study of T cell responses to AZD1222 COVID-19 vaccine. General observations from the study: Among spike-specific TCRs, nearly half reportedly target unmutated variant regions. Donor demographics were predominantly white British with a female majority; clonal diversity may be underestimated. Seropositivity was recorded at baseline in only six AZD1222 recipients. At 160-218 and 743-854, vaccine-associated CD4 TCRs were dominant, and they spanned spike.

Only in-frame clones appear in the TCRdb table, and some are missing; sequencing was by immunoSEQ multiplex PCR. This sample has 200,000 to 250,000 clones, with under 95% found just once. Of note for this clone: What it recognizes is unknown.

This TCR came from an adult in good health. Sequencing used peripheral blood, obtained on day 0 of MenACWY control vaccination.

The CDR3 loop reads CASSPSRGIKNQPQHF. In nucleotides, the CDR3 is TGTGCCAGCTCACCTTCCCGGGGCATTAAGAATCAGCCCCAGCATTTT. The chain carries TRBV18 and TRBJ1-5; possibly TRBD1 for D (5 bases). Between the trimmed V and J ends, which lost 3 bases and 4 bases, there was a span of 16 bases. Germline lookup yields CDR1 KGHSH and CDR2 LQKENI. The CDR3 is 16 amino acids.